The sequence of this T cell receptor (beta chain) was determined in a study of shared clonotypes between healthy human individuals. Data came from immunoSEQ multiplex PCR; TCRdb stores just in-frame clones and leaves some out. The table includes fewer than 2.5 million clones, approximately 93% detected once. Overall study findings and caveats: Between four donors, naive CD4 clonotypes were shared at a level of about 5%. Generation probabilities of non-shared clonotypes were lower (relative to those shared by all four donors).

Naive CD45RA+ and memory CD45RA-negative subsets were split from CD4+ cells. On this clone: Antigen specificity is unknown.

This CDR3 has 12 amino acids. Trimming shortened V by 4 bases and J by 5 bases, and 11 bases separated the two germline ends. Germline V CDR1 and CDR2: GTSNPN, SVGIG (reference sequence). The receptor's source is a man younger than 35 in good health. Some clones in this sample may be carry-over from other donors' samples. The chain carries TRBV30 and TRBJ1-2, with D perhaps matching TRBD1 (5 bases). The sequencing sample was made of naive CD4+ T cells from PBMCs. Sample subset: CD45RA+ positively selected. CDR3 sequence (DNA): TGTGCCTGGAAGGGCAGGGTTTATGGCTACACCTTC. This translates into CAWKGRVYGYTF.